The entry below describes one TCR beta chain. The sample holds one count of this clone. No antigen is known for it. Base qualities are not recorded, but no much larger clone differs from it by a single base. After PBMCs were isolated by density centrifugation and stained for CD3, CD4 and CD8, a FACSAria was used to sort CD4+ and CD8+ T cells. Scalp biopsies and blood samples were obtained from unaffected controls. The entry originates in a study of CD8+ T cells in alopecia areata (dated by TCRdb to the late 2010s). Some background on the complete study: High-throughput TCRbeta sequencing was used to examine T cell clonal expansion in alopecia areata in both the C3H/HeJ mouse model and human patients. TCRbeta CDR3 regions were amplified by immunoSEQ multiplex PCR using 35 Vbeta forward and 13 Jbeta reverse primers. In humans, TCRbeta sequencing was performed on scalp tissue and on sorted CD4+ and CD8+ peripheral blood T cells from healthy controls and from patients with patchy or totalis/universalis alopecia areata. Scalp clonality was compared among normal scalp (n=4), patchy alopecia areata scalp (n=8), and alopecia totalis/universalis scalp (n=8). RNA was extracted with the PAXgene miRNA kit for fixed scalp, the miRNeasy kit for PBMCs, and the RNeasy kit for mouse skin. General conclusions and limits of the study: Lesional scalp, especially in alopecia totalis/universalis, showed higher clonality and more expanded CD8+ clones than normal scalp, suggesting antigenic drive. Scalp TCR repertoire analysis is complicated because resident alphabeta T cells in normal human skin are also sequenced, whereas mouse skin is dominated by gammadelta T cells. Shared TCR sequences between patients were less evident than in mice, which may be partly attributable to HLA diversity in the patient population.

Library preparation used the immunoSEQ multiplex PCR assay. For TCR sequencing, RNA was extracted from every sample and reverse transcribed into cDNA to serve as template. First-strand cDNA was synthesized using SuperScript III with a 2:1 mix of oligo-dT and random hexamers. Amplification bias was assessed with a synthetic immune receptor repertoire, and residual bias was removed computationally. In the paper's pipeline: After raw reads were preprocessed to remove errors, the CDR3 was defined following IMGT conventions as running from the conserved cysteine to phenylalanine. Clonality was computed by normalizing Shannon entropy by log2 of the number of productive unique TCRs and subtracting the result from 1. Whether each scalp clone was CD4 or CD8 was inferred by checking scalp TCRbeta sequences against the CD4 and CD8 repertoires from sorted blood. Sourced from immuneACCESS, this table was stored by TCRdb with only in-frame sequences that have V and J called. A share of the clones is absent; for the studies checked, an unresolved V gene accounts for under half, and the remainder has no known explanation. V and J calls and clone size are as listed in that table; D and trimming were resolved from the DNA. The sample has about 200,000 clones on record, 56% of them singletons. 4.9% of the sample rests with the top ten.

The CDR3 goes from the cysteine to the phenylalanine over 14 residues. CDR3 DNA is the only sequence kept; it has 42 bases, read in frame from the first base. Looking up the germline V gene (reference sequence) yields CDR1 MNHEY and CDR2 SMNVEV. V is shortened by 1 base, J by 4 bases, and the region joining them spans 8 bases. The TCR originated in a human donor in good health. Sequencing was performed on CD8+ T cells sorted from blood. This sequence uses TRBV27 and TRBJ1-5; the D gene is perhaps TRBD1, from 5 matching bases. The CDR3 region has the sequence CASSLYPGNQPQHF. The bases are TGTGCCAGCAGTTTATATCCAGGGAATCAGCCCCAGCATTTT.